One and the same sample provided the 8 T cell receptor beta chains below, sequenced in a study of blood T cell repertoires in COVID-19. Profiling relied on immunoSEQ multiplex PCR, and the TCRdb table lists in-frame clones only, not all of them. This sample carries roughly 280,000 clones, 75% to 90% of them seen once, and the ten largest clones take approximately 2%. What was sequenced was peripheral blood. The receptor set was obtained from a man over 45 with acute or convalescent COVID-19.

The CDR3 region has the DNA TGCGCCAGCAGCTCCCGGGACAGCCACGGGCGGTGGGTGGCCCAGTACTTC. Amino acid sequence: CASSSRDSHGRWVAQYF. The chain carries TRBV5-1 and TRBJ2-5; TRBD1 agrees at 7 bases. Germline values: CDR1 SGHRS, CDR2 YFSETQ. The V segment lost 3 bases and the J segment 9 bases; nucleotides outside the gene matches: 20. This CDR3 has 17 amino acids.

CDR3 nucleotides: TGTGCCAGCAGTTCCGGGACAGGGAACTCACCCCTCCACTTT. This codes for CASSSGTGNSPLHF. V and J are TRBV6-5 and TRBJ1-6, with TRBD1 matching over 9 bases. CDR1 is MNHEY and CDR2 is SVGAGI in the germline V gene. The CDR3 is 14 amino acids. Losses at the gene ends were 4 bases for V and 10 bases for J; bases not matched to a gene: 5.

The J gene is TRBJ2-2, the V gene TRBV30; D may be TRBD2 (7 bases). Germline loops: CDR1 GTSNPN, CDR2 SVGIG (reference sequence). V lost 6 bases to trimming and J lost 5 bases, with 22 bases between them. The CDR3 loop spans 16 amino acids. DNA of the CDR3: TGTGCCTGCCAAAAGGGGGGCGGGAGATCGACCGGGGAGCTGTTTTTT. Amino acid sequence: CACQKGGGRSTGELFF.

This chain uses TRBV9 with TRBJ2-6; D is undetermined. Germline lookup yields CDR1 SGDLS and CDR2 YYNGEE. The V end lost 3 bases, the J end lost 2 bases, and 6 bases lay between the germline ends. CDR3 length equals 14 residues. The CDR3, as DNA: TGTGCCAGCAGCGCTACTACTGGGGCCAACGTCCTGACTTTC. This gives the protein CASSATTGANVLTF.

The chain has TRBV29-1 and TRBJ2-2; 7 nucleotides line up with TRBD1. In germline, CDR1 is SQVTM, CDR2 ANQGSEA. CDR3 size: 13 residues. V dropped 5 bases and J dropped 3; count of bases not matched to a gene: 3. CDR3 nucleotide sequence: TGCAGCGTTCCCGGGACAGACACCGGGGAGCTGTTTTTT. The encoded protein is CSVPGTDTGELFF.

This chain uses TRBV14 with TRBJ1-2, with D perhaps TRBD1 (6 bases). The CDR3 is 17 residues long. Germline-derived CDR1 and CDR2 are SGHDN and FVKESK. V was cut by 1 base and J by 4 bases, with 19 bases left in between. The CDR3 coding sequence is TGTGCCAGCAGCCAAGGAACAGGGAAGGCATACGGCTATGGCTACACCTTC. Encoded protein: CASSQGTGKAYGYGYTF.

V usage is TRBV10-2 and J usage is TRBJ2-3; 12 positions agree with TRBD1. CDR1 is WSHSY, CDR2 SAAADI, per germline. The CDR3 has 16 amino acids. V was clipped by 4 bases and J by 7 bases; unmatched bases: 9. The CDR3: CASSASGTGGAYTQYF. The CDR3 region has the DNA TGCGCCAGCAGTGCCTCCGGGACAGGGGGCGCTTATACGCAGTATTTT.

The genes are TRBV19 and TRBJ1-1; 8 positions match TRBD1. This CDR3 has 16 amino acids. V lost 1 base, J lost 4 bases, and 8 bases stayed unmatched. The germline V gene encodes CDR1 LNHDA and CDR2 SQIVND (reference sequence). DNA for the CDR3: TGTGCCAGTAGTATAGCAACGCAGGGGGCGGGCACTGAAGCTTTCTTT. It yields the protein CASSIATQGAGTEAFF. Complete variable domain (other parts from reference TRBV19 and TRBJ1-1): DGGITQSPKYLFRKEGQNVTLSCEQNLNHDAMYWYRQDPGQGLRLIYYSQIVNDFQKGDIAEGYSVSREKKESFPLTVTSAQKNPTAFYLCASSIATQGAGTEAFFGQGTRLTVV.